This T cell receptor (beta chain) was captured by sequencing in a study of CD8+ T cells in alopecia areata. Findings and limits, study-wide: Shared TCR sequences were less clear between patients than in mice, possibly partly from HLA diversity. Scalp specimens additionally yield sequences from normal skin's resident alphabeta T cells.

Details on this clone: Its antigen is still unknown. Any gene name here is a mouse gene name. Read coverage stops 4 residues before the CDR3 terminus; the germline J gene supplies the remainder.

V gave up 3 bases and J gave up 0 bases; unmatched junction bases: 3. Germline V gives CDR1 NNHDY, CDR2 SYVADS. This CDR3 has 15 residues. RNA was isolated and reverse transcribed to cDNA, the sequencing template. Sequencing used immunoSEQ multiplex PCR; TCRdb keeps in-frame clones, though not all of them. Altogether some 110,000 clones were found in the sample, and no singletons occur. Sequenced material: lesional skin. The TCR was taken from a C3H/HeJ mouse with alopecia areata. MHC haplotype of the mouse line: H2-k. This chain joins TRBV13-3 and TRBJ2-1, with 7 bases matching TRBD2. The DNA read from the CDR3 is TGTGCCAGCAGTGCAGGGACTGATAACTATGCT. Its translation: CASSAGTDNYA. In full, the CDR3 reads CASSAGTDNYAEQFF.